This TCR beta chain was found in a study of beta chain features in type 1 diabetes. The study's findings and limits: Moderate yet significant TCRB CDR3 shortening was seen in Type 1 diabetes patients in all four CD4+ subsets.

On this clone itself: What it binds is unknown. Other nucleotide sequences from this sample produce the same CDR3.

TCRB transcripts that were expressed got sequenced, as all of the isolated RNA had been reverse transcribed. Libraries were prepared by immunoSEQ multiplex PCR; TCRdb keeps only in-frame clonotypes and omits some of them. The data hold 600,000 to 700,000 clones, with roughly an eighth observed a single time. V shed 6 bases and J 2 bases; nucleotides not matched to a gene: 6. The length of the CDR3 is 14 residues. The germline CDR1 and CDR2 sequences are KGHSH and LQKENI. The sequence derives from a young man with type 1 diabetes. This chain connects TRBV18 to TRBJ2-5; 7 bases match TRBD1. Sequences were obtained from naive CD4+ T cells from blood. CDR3 region: CASSPLGQQETQYF. The CDR3 region has the DNA TGTGCCAGCTCGCCCTTGGGACAGCAAGAGACCCAGTACTTC.